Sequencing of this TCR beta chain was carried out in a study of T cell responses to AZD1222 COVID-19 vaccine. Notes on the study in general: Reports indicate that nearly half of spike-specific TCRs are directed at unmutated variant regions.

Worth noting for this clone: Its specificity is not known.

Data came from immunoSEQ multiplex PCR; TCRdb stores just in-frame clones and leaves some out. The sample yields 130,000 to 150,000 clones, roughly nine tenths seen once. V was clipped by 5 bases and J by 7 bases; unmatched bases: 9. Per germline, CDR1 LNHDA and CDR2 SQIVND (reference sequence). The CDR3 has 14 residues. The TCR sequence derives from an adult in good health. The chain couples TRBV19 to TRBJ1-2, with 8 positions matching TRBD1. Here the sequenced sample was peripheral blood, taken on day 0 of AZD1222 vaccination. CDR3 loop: CASSLDREIGGYTF. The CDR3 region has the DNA TGTGCCAGTAGTTTGGACAGGGAGATCGGTGGCTACACCTTC.